This T cell receptor (beta chain) was observed in a study of shared T cell receptors in the human thymus (dated by TCRdb to the early 2020s). Notes on the research overall: The study examined how the human thymus generates shared, self-reactive T-cell receptor alpha chains.

Worth noting for this clone: The antigen it recognizes is unknown. Base qualities are not recorded, but no much larger clone differs from it by a single base.

Library prep was done by the immunoSEQ multiplex PCR assay. TCRdb took this table from immuneACCESS and kept in-frame rearrangements with V and J called. Such tables lack part of the clones; where checked against another copy, unresolved V genes explain under half of the gap, and the rest is unexplained. The sample table holds 500,000 to 750,000 clones, of which around 87% were seen once. The top ten constitute 0.0095% to 0.011% of the sample. CDR1 and CDR2 were assigned from the germline V gene (reference sequence) as LNHDA and SQIVND. V drops 5 bases and J drops 5 bases, leaving 24 bases in between. Taken from cysteine to phenylalanine, the CDR3 has 17 residues. Just the 51-base CDR3 DNA is kept, in frame starting at base 1. Another study also made use of these data, one on human thymus T cells. From the second report: Immunologically healthy infants undergoing open corrective cardiac surgery for congenital heart defects in Finland were used as donors. Thymus tissue was collected as surgical resects that were removed during corrective cardiac surgery. Both the thymic and the peripheral blood repertoires appeared to show biased V and J gene segment usage. The related research found that thymic TCR repertoires overlapped highly between unrelated individuals. The study used seven to nine infant thymus samples plus four related peripheral blood samples to characterize TCR alpha and beta repertoires. The infant donors were 7 to 244 days old, and the cohort included over 5 males and two females. Thymocytes were mechanically released from the tissue and were stored as pellets of about 9-33 million cells at -70 degrees C. A QIAsymphony instrument was used to extract genomic DNA from the frozen cell pellets. The immunoSEQ multiplex PCR assay was used to amplify the TCRB and TCRAD loci from a standardized quantity of quality-controlled genomic DNA. Amplicons spanned the V(D)J region at a length sufficient to cover the CDR3 and identify V and J genes. Amplicon sequencing was performed on an Illumina platform through the commercial immunoSEQ service. Primer bias and sequencing errors were corrected using previously described methods, and TCRAD and TCRB definitions followed the IMGT database. immunoSEQ Analyzer 3.0 and VDJTools were used for repertoire analysis, which covered basic statistics, V/J segment usage, diversity estimates, rarefaction and pairwise overlap. Chao1, ChaoE, Efron-Thisted, Shannon and inverse Simpson indices were used to estimate diversity, which was also estimated on datasets down-sampled to the smallest sample. Repertoire overlap used strict matching of CDR3 nucleotide sequence, V gene and J gene, with Jaccard-based multidimensional scaling clustering. On average, roughly 850,000 unique TCRB clonotypes were obtained from thymus samples, compared with approximately 82,000 from blood samples.

This chain is built from TRBV19 and TRBJ2-5, and TRBD2 may be the D gene, going by 5 matching bases. The source of this sequence is a boy under two years old with a congenital heart defect. Donor details come from another sample of the same person, matched by shared clones. Sample: thymocytes. CDR3 sequence: CASSPGPQREIQETQYF. In nucleotides, the sequence is TGTGCCAGTAGTCCCGGCCCCCAAAGGGAGATACAGGAGACCCAGTACTTC.